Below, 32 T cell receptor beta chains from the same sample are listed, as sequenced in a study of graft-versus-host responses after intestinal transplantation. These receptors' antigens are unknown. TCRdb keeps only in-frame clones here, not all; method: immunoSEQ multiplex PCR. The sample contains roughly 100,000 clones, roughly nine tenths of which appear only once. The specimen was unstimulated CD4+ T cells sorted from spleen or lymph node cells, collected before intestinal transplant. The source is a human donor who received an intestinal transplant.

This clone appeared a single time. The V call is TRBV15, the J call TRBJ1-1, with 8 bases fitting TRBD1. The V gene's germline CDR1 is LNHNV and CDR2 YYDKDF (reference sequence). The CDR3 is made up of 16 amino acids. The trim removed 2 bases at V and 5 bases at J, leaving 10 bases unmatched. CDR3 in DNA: TGTGCCACCAGCAGAACGGCGACAGGGGCGGGGACTGAAGCTTTCTTT. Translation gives CATSRTATGAGTEAFF. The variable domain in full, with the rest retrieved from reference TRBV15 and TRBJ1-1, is DAMVIQNPRYQVTQFGKPVTLSCSQTLNHNVMYWYQQKSSQAPKLLFHYYDKDFNNEADTPDNFQSRRPNTSFCFLDIRSPGLGDTAMYLCATSRTATGAGTEAFFGQGTRLTVV.

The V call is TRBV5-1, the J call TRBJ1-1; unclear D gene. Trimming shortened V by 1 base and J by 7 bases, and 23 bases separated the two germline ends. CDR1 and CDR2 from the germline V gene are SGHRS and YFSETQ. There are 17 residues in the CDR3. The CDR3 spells CASSLPTGQAPGGEAFF. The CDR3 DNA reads TGCGCCAGCAGCTTGCCTACCGGTCAGGCGCCCGGAGGTGAAGCTTTCTTT.

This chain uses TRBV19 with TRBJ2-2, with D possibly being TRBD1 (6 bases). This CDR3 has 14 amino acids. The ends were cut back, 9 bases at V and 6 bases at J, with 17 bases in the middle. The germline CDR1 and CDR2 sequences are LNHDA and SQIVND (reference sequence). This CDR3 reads CASRAEGHPGELFF. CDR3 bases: TGTGCCAGCCGAGCCGAGGGACACCCCGGGGAGCTGTTTTTT.

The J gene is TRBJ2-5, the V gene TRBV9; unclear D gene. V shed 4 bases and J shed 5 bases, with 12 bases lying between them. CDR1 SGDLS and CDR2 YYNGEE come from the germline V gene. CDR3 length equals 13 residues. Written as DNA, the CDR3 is TGTGCCAGCAGCATAGCTACTCGGGAGACCCAGTACTTC. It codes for CASSIATRETQYF.

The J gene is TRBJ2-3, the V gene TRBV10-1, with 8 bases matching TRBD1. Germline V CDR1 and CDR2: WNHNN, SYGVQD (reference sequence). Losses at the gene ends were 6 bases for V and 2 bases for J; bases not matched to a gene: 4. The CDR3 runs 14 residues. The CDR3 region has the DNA TGCGCCAGCAGCGGGGACAGGCTCACAGATACGCAGTATTTT. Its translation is CASSGDRLTDTQYF.

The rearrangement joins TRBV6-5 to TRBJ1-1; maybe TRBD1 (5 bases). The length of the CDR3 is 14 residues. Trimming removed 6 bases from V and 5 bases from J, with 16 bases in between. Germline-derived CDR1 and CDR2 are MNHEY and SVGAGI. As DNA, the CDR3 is TGTGCCAGCAGAAACGGGGGTCCAGATACTGAAGCTTTCTTT. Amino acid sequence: CASRNGGPDTEAFF.

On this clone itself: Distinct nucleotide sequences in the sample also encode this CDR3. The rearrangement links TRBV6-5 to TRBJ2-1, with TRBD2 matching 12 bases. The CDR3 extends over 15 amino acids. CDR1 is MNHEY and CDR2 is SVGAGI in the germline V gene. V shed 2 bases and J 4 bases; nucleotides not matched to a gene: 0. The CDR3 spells CASSYGLAGYNEQFF. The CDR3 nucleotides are TGTGCCAGCAGTTACGGACTAGCGGGATACAATGAGCAGTTCTTC.

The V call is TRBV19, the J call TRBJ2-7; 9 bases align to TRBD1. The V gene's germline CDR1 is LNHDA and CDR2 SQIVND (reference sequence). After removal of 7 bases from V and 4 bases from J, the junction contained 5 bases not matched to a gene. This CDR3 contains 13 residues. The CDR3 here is CASKEGQGYEQYF. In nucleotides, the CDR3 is TGTGCCAGTAAAGAGGGACAGGGTTACGAGCAGTACTTC.

In DNA form, the CDR3 reads TGCGCCAGCAGCTTGGGGACCCGTAACAATGAGCAGTTCTTC. Protein sequence: CASSLGTRNNEQFF. This chain connects TRBV5-1 to TRBJ2-1; D not certain. V was clipped by 0 bases and J by 5 bases, with 9 bases between them. Germline CDR1 reads SGHRS; CDR2 reads YFSETQ. This CDR3 is built from 14 residues.

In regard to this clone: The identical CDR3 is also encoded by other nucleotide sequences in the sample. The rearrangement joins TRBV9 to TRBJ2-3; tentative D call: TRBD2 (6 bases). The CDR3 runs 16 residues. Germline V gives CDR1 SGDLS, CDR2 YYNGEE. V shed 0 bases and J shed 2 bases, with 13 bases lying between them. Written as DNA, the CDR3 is TGTGCCAGCAGCGTAGCTGTGGGGGGTTCCACAGATACGCAGTATTTT. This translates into CASSVAVGGSTDTQYF.

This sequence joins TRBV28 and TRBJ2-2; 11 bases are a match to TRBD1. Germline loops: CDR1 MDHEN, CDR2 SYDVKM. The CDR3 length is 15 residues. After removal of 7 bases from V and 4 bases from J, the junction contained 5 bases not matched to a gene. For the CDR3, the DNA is TGTGCCAGCAAACCCGGGACAGGGGGCACCGGGGAGCTGTTTTTT. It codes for CASKPGTGGTGELFF.

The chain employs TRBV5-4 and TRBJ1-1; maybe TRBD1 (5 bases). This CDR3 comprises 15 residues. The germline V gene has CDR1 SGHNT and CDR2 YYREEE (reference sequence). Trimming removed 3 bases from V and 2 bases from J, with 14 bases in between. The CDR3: CASSSPRDSNTEAFF. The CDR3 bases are TGTGCCAGCAGCTCGCCCCGAGACAGTAACACTGAAGCTTTCTTT.

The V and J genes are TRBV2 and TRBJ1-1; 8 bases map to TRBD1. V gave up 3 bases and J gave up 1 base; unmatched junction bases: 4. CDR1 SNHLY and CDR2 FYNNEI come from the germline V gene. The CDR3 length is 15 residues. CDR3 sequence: CASSDQGAPNTEAFF. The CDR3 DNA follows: TGTGCCAGCAGTGACCAGGGGGCGCCGAACACTGAAGCTTTCTTT.

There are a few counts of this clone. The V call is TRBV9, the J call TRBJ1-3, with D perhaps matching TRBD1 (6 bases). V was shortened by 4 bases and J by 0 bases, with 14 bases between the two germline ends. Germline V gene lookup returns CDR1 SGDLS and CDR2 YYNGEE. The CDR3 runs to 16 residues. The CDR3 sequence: CASSLTGGSSGNTIYF. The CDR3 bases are TGTGCCAGCAGCTTAACGGGGGGCAGCTCTGGAAACACCATATATTTT.

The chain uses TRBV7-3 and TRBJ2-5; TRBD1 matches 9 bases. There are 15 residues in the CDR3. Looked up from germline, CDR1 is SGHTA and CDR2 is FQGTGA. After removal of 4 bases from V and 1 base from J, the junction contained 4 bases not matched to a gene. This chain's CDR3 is CASSYKTGGQETQYF. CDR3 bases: TGTGCCAGCAGCTACAAGACAGGGGGCCAAGAGACCCAGTACTTC.

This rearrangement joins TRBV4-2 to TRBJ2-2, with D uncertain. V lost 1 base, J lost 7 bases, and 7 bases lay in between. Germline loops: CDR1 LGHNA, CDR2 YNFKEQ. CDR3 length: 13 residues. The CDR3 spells CASSQVGSGELFF. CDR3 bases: TGTGCCAGCAGCCAAGTCGGCAGCGGGGAGCTGTTTTTT.

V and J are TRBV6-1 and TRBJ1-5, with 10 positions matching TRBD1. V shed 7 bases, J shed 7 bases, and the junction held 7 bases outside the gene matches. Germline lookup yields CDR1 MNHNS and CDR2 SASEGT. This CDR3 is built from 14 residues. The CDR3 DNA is TGTGCCAGCAACTGGGACAGGGGAAGACAGCCCCAGCATTTT. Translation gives CASNWDRGRQPQHF.

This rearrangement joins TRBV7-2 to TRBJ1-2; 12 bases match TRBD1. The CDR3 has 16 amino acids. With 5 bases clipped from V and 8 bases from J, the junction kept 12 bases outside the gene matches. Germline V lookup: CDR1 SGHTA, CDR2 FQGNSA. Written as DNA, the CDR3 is TGTGCCAGCAGCGGCCGATCGGGACAGGGGGCGGGAGGCTACACCTTC. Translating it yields CASSGRSGQGAGGYTF.

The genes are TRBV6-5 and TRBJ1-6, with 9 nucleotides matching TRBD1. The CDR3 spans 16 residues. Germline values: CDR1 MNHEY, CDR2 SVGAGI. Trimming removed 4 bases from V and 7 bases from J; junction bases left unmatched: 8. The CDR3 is CASSFLPGQGNSPLHF. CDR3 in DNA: TGTGCCAGCAGTTTTCTTCCGGGACAGGGCAATTCACCCCTCCACTTT.

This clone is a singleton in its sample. CDR3 nucleotide sequence: TGTGCCAGCAGCCGGGGGCGGGAGAATGCCGAGCAGTACTTC. Amino acids: CASSRGRENAEQYF. The gene calls are TRBV11-2 and TRBJ2-7; D might be TRBD2 (7 bases). The CDR3 runs to 14 residues. Trimming pared 5 bases from V and 6 bases from J, leaving 17 bases between. Germline V lookup: CDR1 SGHAT, CDR2 FQNNGV. Together with reference TRBV11-2 and TRBJ2-7, the CDR3 gives the full variable domain: EAGVAQSPRYKIIEKRQSVAFWCNPISGHATLYWYQQILGQGPKLLIQFQNNGVVDDSQLPKDRFSAERLKGVDSTLKIQPAKLEDSAVYLCASSRGRENAEQYFGPGTRLTVT.

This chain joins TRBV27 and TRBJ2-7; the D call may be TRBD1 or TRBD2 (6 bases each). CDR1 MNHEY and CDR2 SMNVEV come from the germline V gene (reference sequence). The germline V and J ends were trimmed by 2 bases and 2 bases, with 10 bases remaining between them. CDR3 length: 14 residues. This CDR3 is CASSLRGATYEQYF. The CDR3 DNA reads TGTGCCAGCAGTTTAAGGGGGGCAACCTACGAGCAGTACTTC.

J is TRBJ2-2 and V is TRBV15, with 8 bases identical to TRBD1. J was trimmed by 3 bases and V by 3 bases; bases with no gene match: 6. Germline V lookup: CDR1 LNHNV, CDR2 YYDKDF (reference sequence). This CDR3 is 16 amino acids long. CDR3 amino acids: CATSRGTQGDTGELFF. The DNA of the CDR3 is TGTGCCACCAGCAGGGGTACACAGGGGGACACCGGGGAGCTGTTTTTT.

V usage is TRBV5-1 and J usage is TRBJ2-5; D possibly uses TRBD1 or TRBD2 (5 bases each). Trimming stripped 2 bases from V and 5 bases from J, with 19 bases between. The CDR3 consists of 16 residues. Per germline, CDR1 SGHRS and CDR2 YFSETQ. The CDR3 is CASSFSMRGPQETQYF. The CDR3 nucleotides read TGCGCCAGCAGCTTTTCGATGAGGGGCCCCCAGGAGACCCAGTACTTC.

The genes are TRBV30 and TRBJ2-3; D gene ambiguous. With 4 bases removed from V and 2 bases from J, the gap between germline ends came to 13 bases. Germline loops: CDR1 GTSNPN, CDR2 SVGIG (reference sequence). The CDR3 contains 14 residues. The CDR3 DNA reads TGTGCCTGGAAACAGCGCCCATACACAGATACGCAGTATTTT. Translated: CAWKQRPYTDTQYF.

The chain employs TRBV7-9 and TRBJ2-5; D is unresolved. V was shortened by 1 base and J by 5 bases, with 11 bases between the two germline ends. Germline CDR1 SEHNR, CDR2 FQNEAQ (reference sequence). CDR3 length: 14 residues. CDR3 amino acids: CASSLDPGAETQYF. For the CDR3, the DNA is TGTGCCAGCAGCTTAGATCCGGGTGCGGAGACCCAGTACTTC.

The CDR3 here is CASSSGQSSNQPQHF. The CDR3 DNA sequence: TGTGCCAGCAGCTCTGGACAGTCTAGCAATCAGCCCCAGCATTTT. This chain links TRBV6-5 with TRBJ1-5, with D perhaps matching TRBD1 (6 bases). Germline CDR1 and CDR2: MNHEY and SVGAGI. This CDR3 has 15 amino acids. Between the trimmed V and J ends, which lost 6 bases and 0 bases, there was a span of 12 bases.

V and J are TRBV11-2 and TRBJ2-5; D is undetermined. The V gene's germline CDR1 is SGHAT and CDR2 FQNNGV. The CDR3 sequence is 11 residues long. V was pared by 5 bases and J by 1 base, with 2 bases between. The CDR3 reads CASSTQETQYF. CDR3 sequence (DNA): TGTGCCAGCAGCACCCAAGAGACCCAGTACTTC.

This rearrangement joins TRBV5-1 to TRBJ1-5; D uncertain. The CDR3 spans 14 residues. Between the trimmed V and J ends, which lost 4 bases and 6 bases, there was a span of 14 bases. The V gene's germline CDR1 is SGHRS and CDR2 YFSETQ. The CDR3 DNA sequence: TGCGCCAGCAGCCCGGAGGGTAGGTTTCAGCCCCAGCATTTT. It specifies CASSPEGRFQPQHF.

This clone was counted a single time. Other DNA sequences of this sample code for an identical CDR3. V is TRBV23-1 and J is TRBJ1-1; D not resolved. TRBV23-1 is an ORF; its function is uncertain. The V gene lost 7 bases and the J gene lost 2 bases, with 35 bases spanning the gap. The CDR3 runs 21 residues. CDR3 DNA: TGCGCCAGCACCCCGATCGATGTAAGTTCAGTCCACAGTGAGCCAAACACTGAAGCTTTCTTT. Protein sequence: CASTPIDVSSVHSEPNTEAFF.

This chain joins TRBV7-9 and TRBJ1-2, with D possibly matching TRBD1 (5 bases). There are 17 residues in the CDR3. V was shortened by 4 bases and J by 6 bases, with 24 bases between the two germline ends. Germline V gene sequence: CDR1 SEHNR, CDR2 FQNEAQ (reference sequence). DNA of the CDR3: TGTGCCAGCAGCTCCCGCCGATCCACCGGGGGAATCGATGGCTACACCTTC. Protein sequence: CASSSRRSTGGIDGYTF.

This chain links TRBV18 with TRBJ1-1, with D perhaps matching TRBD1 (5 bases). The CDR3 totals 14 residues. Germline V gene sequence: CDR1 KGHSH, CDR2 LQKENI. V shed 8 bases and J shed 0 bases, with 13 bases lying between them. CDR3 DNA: TGTGCCAGCCATACGGCAGGGATGAACACTGAAGCTTTCTTT. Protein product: CASHTAGMNTEAFF.

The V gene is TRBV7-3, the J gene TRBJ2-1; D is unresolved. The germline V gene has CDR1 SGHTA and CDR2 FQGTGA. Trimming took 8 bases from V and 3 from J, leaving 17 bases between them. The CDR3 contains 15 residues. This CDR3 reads CASAVVALSYNEQFF. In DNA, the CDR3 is TGTGCCAGCGCAGTTGTGGCCTTAAGCTACAATGAGCAGTTCTTC.